The rows below give T cell receptor beta chains drawn from one sample of a study of shared clonotypes between healthy human individuals. Clones were sequenced by immunoSEQ multiplex PCR, and TCRdb holds only the in-frame ones, with some missing. The repertoire consists of 2.3 million or so clones, with just over 90% occurring once and the leading ten covering under 0.45%. The sequencing input was naive CD4+ T cells from PBMCs. Receptor source: a man aged 18 to 29 in good health. Some clones in this sample may be carry-over from other donors' samples. Both conserved end residues are part of each CDR3. Each record gives: V gene, J gene, CDR3 protein.

V gene: TRBV28
J gene: TRBJ2-7
CDR3 protein: CASSLRYRGRAEQYF

V gene: TRBV28
J gene: TRBJ1-1
CDR3 protein: CASSPPGAATRNTEAFF

V gene: TRBV6-1
J gene: TRBJ2-7
CDR3 protein: CASQGTATSYEQYF

V gene: TRBV5-1
J gene: TRBJ2-7
CDR3 protein: CASRASGDGWEQYF

V gene: TRBV7-3
J gene: TRBJ2-3
CDR3 protein: CASSLKGMSTDTQYF

V gene: TRBV9
J gene: TRBJ1-3
CDR3 protein: CASSERDRSSGNTIYF

V gene: TRBV6-4
J gene: TRBJ2-7
CDR3 protein: CASSYGHQGVYEQYF

V gene: TRBV7-2
J gene: TRBJ1-2
CDR3 protein: CASSFGGRRNYGYTF

V gene: TRBV28
J gene: TRBJ1-2
CDR3 protein: CASSPSLYGYTF

V gene: TRBV7-9
J gene: TRBJ2-7
CDR3 protein: CASSPGGKGEQYF

V gene: TRBV19
J gene: TRBJ1-4
CDR3 protein: CASSRGVNEKLFF

V gene: TRBV14
J gene: TRBJ1-1
CDR3 protein: CASSSQAGASTEAFF

V gene: TRBV5-6
J gene: TRBJ2-2
CDR3 protein: CASSRPHGKGAGELFF

V gene: TRBV30
J gene: TRBJ2-6
CDR3 protein: CAWSSLAGGNVLTF

V gene: TRBV28
J gene: TRBJ2-7
CDR3 protein: CASSLTGVGEQYF

V gene: TRBV28
J gene: TRBJ1-5
CDR3 protein: CASSLLGTGGPRSHF

V gene: TRBV14
J gene: TRBJ2-6
CDR3 protein: CASSRDRAPGANVLTF

V gene: TRBV9
J gene: TRBJ1-2
CDR3 protein: CASSPWTGAGYTF

V gene: TRBV10-3
J gene: TRBJ2-7
CDR3 protein: CAISEVTSGSSLEQYF

V gene: TRBV6-5
J gene: TRBJ2-3
CDR3 protein: CASSYQRSSTDTQYF

V gene: TRBV6-5
J gene: TRBJ1-2
CDR3 protein: CASSSTGLRHYGYTF

V gene: TRBV27
J gene: TRBJ1-1
CDR3 protein: CASSLNREVNTEAFF